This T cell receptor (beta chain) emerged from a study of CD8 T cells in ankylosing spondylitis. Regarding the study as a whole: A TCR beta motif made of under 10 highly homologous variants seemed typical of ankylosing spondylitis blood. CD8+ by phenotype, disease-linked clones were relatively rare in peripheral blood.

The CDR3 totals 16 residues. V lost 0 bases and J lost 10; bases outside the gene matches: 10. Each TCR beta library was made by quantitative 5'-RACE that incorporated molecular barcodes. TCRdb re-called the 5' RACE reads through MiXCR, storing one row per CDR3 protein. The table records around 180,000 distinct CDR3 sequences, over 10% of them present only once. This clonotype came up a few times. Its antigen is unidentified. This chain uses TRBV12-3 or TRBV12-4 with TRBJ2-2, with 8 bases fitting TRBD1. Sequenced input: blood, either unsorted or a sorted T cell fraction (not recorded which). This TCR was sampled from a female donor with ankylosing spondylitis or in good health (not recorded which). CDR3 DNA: TGTGCCAGCAGTTTAGCGCGACAGGGGCCATCGGAGGAGCTGTTTTTT. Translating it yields CASSLARQGPSEELFF.